Listed below are T cell receptor beta chains from one sample, sequenced in a study of cytomegalovirus exposure and HLA in healthy donors. Clones were sequenced by immunoSEQ multiplex PCR, and TCRdb holds only the in-frame ones, with some missing. The top ten hold around 0.52% of the sample, which has under 200,000 clones, over 75% seen once. The sequenced sample was PBMCs. Receptors originate from a woman aged 50 to 65 in good health and CMV-seronegative. Both conserved end residues are part of each CDR3. D genes are given only for firm matches. The listing skips clone size in some rows; elsewhere it reads once, few, many or a size class.

v_call	d_call	j_call	clone_size	cdr3_nt	cdr3_aa
TRBV28	TRBD1	TRBJ1-1	-	TGTGCCAGCAGACTACAGGGGACAATGGGGAAAGCTTTCTTT	CASRLQGTMGKAFF
TRBV10-2	-	TRBJ1-5	few	TGCGCCAGCAGCCGGGACAATCAGCCCCAGCATTTT	CASSRDNQPQHF
TRBV5-1	TRBD2	TRBJ2-1	-	TGCGCCAGCACGGGAGGGTCGTTCCATGAGCAGTTCTTC	CASTGGSFHEQFF
TRBV7-2	-	TRBJ2-1	-	TGTGCCAGCAGTTCGTCGCCGTTCCGTAGTAGCGAGCAGTTCTTC	CASSSSPFRSSEQFF
TRBV13	TRBD1	TRBJ1-2	-	TGTGCCAGCAGCCAGGGACAGGGGACGCCTTATTATGGCTACACCTTC	CASSQGQGTPYYGYTF
TRBV5-4	TRBD2	TRBJ2-2	-	TGTGCCAGCAGCTCGACTAGCGGGAGACCCGGGGAGCTGTTTTTT	CASSSTSGRPGELFF
TRBV18	TRBD2	TRBJ2-7	-	TGTGCCAGCTCAACGATCGGGGGGGAGCAGTACTTC	CASSTIGGEQYF
TRBV6-1	-	TRBJ1-2	-	TGTGCCAGCAGTGTAGAGGGAGGCAACTATGGCTACACCTTC	CASSVEGGNYGYTF
TRBV28	-	TRBJ1-4	-	TGTGCCAGCAGTTTATCATCGGATGAAAAACTGTTTTTT	CASSLSSDEKLFF
TRBV7-7	-	TRBJ2-2	-	TGTGCCAGCAGCTCCCCGGGGAGCACCGGGGAGCTGTTTTTT	CASSSPGSTGELFF
TRBV20-1	-	TRBJ1-1	-	TGCAGTGCTAACAAGAACACTGAAGCTTTCTTT	CSANKNTEAFF
TRBV7-8	-	TRBJ2-3	-	TGTGCCAGCAGCTTTCCGGGGGCCCGGGGGGAGCAGTATTTT	CASSFPGARGEQYF
TRBV6-1	TRBD1	TRBJ1-2	-	TGTGCCAGCAGTGAACCGGGACAGGGTTCCCACACCTTC	CASSEPGQGSHTF
TRBV7-9	TRBD2	TRBJ2-3	once	TGTGCCAGCAGCTTAGGGCTAGCGGGCACAGATACGCAGTATTTT	CASSLGLAGTDTQYF
TRBV4-1	-	TRBJ1-3	few	TGCGCCAGCCGCCGTAGCTCCTCTGGAAACACCATATATTTT	CASRRSSSGNTIYF
TRBV28	TRBD1	TRBJ2-3	-	TGTGCCAGCAGTTTACCCGCCCGACAGGGGATCACAGATACGCAGTATTTT	CASSLPARQGITDTQYF
TRBV28	-	TRBJ1-1	-	TGTGCCAGCAGCCCCGCCCAACAGGAGCCCACTGAAGCTTTCTTT	CASSPAQQEPTEAFF
TRBV2	-	TRBJ1-6	-	TGTGCCAGCAGCCCAAGACAAAAATATAATTCACCCCTCCACTTT	CASSPRQKYNSPLHF
TRBV11-2	-	TRBJ2-7	-	TGTGCCAGCAGCTTAGATCACCTAACCTACGAGCAGTACTTC	CASSLDHLTYEQYF
TRBV28	-	TRBJ1-4	-	TGTGCCAGCAGTTCACAGGGTAGAGGTGAAAAACTGTTTTTT	CASSSQGRGEKLFF
TRBV7-8	-	TRBJ2-3	-	TGTGCCAGCAGCTTCCCAGCGCAAATAGATACGCAGTATTTT	CASSFPAQIDTQYF
TRBV27	TRBD1	TRBJ2-7	few	TGTGCCAGCAGCTACAGGGGGCGCCACGAGCAGTACTTC	CASSYRGRHEQYF
TRBV11-2	TRBD1	TRBJ2-4	-	TGTGCCAGCAGCTTAGATCCGGGACAGGTACTTTCTTCCCGAAACATTCAGTACTTC	CASSLDPGQVLSSRNIQYF
TRBV30	TRBD1	TRBJ2-5	once	TGTGCCTGGAGGGGCCACAGGGGGAGGCAAGAGACCCAGTACTTC	CAWRGHRGRQETQYF
TRBV28	TRBD1	TRBJ1-2	-	TGTGCCAGCAGTTCCTATGGACAGGGGGCGATGAACTATGGCTACACCTTC	CASSSYGQGAMNYGYTF
TRBV2	TRBD1	TRBJ2-1	-	TGTGCCAGCGACAGGGTGGATGAGCAGTTCTTC	CASDRVDEQFF
TRBV20-1	TRBD1	TRBJ1-1	-	TGCAGTGCATACGACAGGGCCGCTTTCTTT	CSAYDRAAFF
TRBV14	-	TRBJ1-1	-	TGTGCCAGCAGCCGCGGTACCATGAACACTGAAGCTTTCTTT	CASSRGTMNTEAFF